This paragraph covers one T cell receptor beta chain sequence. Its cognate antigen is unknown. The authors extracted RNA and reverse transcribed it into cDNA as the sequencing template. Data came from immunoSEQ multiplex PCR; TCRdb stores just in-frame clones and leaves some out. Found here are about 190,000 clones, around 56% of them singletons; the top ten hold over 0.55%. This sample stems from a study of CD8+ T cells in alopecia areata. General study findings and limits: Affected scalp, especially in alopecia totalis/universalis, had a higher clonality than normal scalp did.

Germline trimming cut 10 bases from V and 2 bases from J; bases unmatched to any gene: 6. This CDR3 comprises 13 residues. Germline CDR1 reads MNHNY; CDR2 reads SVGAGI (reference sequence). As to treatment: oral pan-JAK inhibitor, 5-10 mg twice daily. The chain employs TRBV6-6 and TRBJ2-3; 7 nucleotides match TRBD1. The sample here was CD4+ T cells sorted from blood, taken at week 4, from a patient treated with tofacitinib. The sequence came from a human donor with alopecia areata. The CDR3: CATTGQNTDTQYF. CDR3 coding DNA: TGTGCCACCACGGGACAGAACACAGATACGCAGTATTTT.